This T cell receptor beta chain was profiled in a study of blood T cell repertoires in COVID-19. Study in general: In each case, the material was cDNA or gDNA derived from T cells, B-cell-depleted T cells, or PBMCs.

Authors' analysis steps: Using reference gene primer amplification, nucleated cell counts were estimated. TCRdb's copy holds only in-frame clones and misses some; the assay was immunoSEQ multiplex PCR. That table is the source of V, J and clone size, and D and trimming were worked out from the DNA. The data contain fewer than 300,000 clones, 83% of them seen just once; the ten biggest clones take up over 9%. Deletions cut 1 base from V and 6 bases from J, with 19 bases between. Looked up from germline, CDR1 is LGHNA and CDR2 is YSLEER. The CDR3 runs 16 residues. This clone occurred a few times. The sequenced sample was peripheral blood. The chain couples TRBV4-3 to TRBJ2-7; possibly TRBD2 for D (6 bases). This TCR came from a woman in her 50s who had recovered from COVID-19. The CDR3 loop reads CASSQGYGRESGEQYF. CDR3 coding DNA: TGCGCCAGCAGCCAAGGTTATGGACGGGAGTCGGGCGAGCAGTACTTC.